This TCR beta chain was found in a study of T cells in Graves' hyperthyroidism and ophthalmopathy. The CDR3 regions of TCR beta were amplified from RNA transcripts. TCR CDR3 regions were first amplified by RT-PCR with HTBI primers. TCRdb passed the multiplex PCR reads through MiXCR, listing each CDR3 protein once. The sample comprises hundreds of thousands of distinct CDR3 sequences, approximately 15% of which are singletons, and more than 15% rests with the top ten. The germline V and J ends were trimmed by 2 bases and 0 bases, with 5 bases remaining between them. Per the germline V gene, CDR1 is SGHRS and CDR2 is YFSETQ. CDR3 size: 14 residues. Fresh peripheral blood, about 10 ml of it, supplied the PBMCs. This clonotype was detected many times.

V usage is TRBV5-1 and J usage is TRBJ2-2, with D unclear. The TCR originated in a woman under 30 with Graves' hyperthyroidism. Source material: blood. DNA of the CDR3: TGCGCCAGCAGCTTTAACGCGAACACCGGGGAGCTGTTTTTT. Translation: CASSFNANTGELFF.